The present T cell receptor (beta chain) was sequenced within a study of cytomegalovirus exposure and HLA in healthy donors. As to this clone: Its target is not known.

The study, taken as a whole, reports: Most TCR sequences were uncommon, yet certain public TCRs appeared in many donors. Three chains tied to CMV proved CMV antigen-specific in vitro.

The CDR3 consists of 14 residues. Per germline, CDR1 KGHSH and CDR2 LQKENI. Trimming at V came to 3 bases and at J to 9 bases, leaving 5 bases not matched to a gene. Produced via immunoSEQ multiplex PCR; TCRdb's table is partial and in-frame only. This sample yields 150,000 to 200,000 clones, of which 85% to 90% are seen a single time; about 6% belongs to the top ten. The receptor was derived from a woman aged 25 to 45 in good health and CMV-seronegative. What was sequenced was PBMCs. The chain carries TRBV18 and TRBJ2-1; 10 positions agree with TRBD1. CDR3 sequence (DNA): TGTGCCAGCTCACCGTCCGGGACAGGGGTTGAGCAGTTCTTC. Its protein is CASSPSGTGVEQFF.